This entry lists 17 T cell receptor beta chains sequenced from one sample in a study of T cell responses to AZD1222 COVID-19 vaccine. Sequencing was performed with immunoSEQ multiplex PCR; in TCRdb, only in-frame clones are kept and a portion is missing. The table shows about 76,000 clones, with roughly 80% occurring only once. The sequencing used peripheral blood, collected 28 days after the second dose of the MenACWY control vaccine. The receptors derive from an adult who received the MenACWY meningococcal vaccine as a control.

The gene calls are TRBV27 and TRBJ1-6; a weak D match, TRBD1 (5 bases). The CDR3 sequence is 14 residues long. Germline V gives CDR1 MNHEY, CDR2 SMNVEV (reference sequence). The germline V and J ends were trimmed by 3 bases and 4 bases, with 7 bases remaining between them. In DNA form, the CDR3 reads TGTGCCAGCAGTTTTGCAGGGTATAATTCACCCCTCCACTTT. This encodes CASSFAGYNSPLHF.

The V gene is TRBV5-1, the J gene TRBJ1-1; D is perhaps TRBD1 (6 bases). Germline CDR1 and CDR2: SGHRS and YFSETQ. The germline V and J ends were trimmed by 4 bases and 0 bases, with 7 bases remaining between them. The CDR3 has 13 amino acids. The CDR3 spells CASSRQVNTEAFF. The CDR3 DNA follows: TGCGCCAGCAGCCGACAGGTGAACACTGAAGCTTTCTTT.

CDR3 sequence: CASSQDLVTGELFF. In DNA form, the CDR3 reads TGTGCCAGCAGCCAAGATTTGGTCACCGGGGAGCTGTTTTTT. The rearrangement links TRBV3-1 (or the pseudogene TRBV3-2) to TRBJ2-2; D is unresolved. The CDR3 covers 14 residues. Trimming shortened V by 0 bases and J by 4 bases, and 6 bases separated the two germline ends. Germline V gene data show CDR1 as LGHDT and CDR2 as YNNKEL (reference sequence).

The gene calls are TRBV28 and TRBJ2-2; either TRBD1 or TRBD2 may supply D (5 bases each). CDR1 and CDR2 (germline): MDHEN, SYDVKM. The ends were cut back, 8 bases at V and 1 base at J, with 8 bases in the middle. The CDR3 sequence is 13 residues long. CDR3 amino acids: CASGDLNTGELFF. CDR3 DNA: TGTGCCAGCGGGGACCTGAACACCGGGGAGCTGTTTTTT.

This sequence joins TRBV28 and TRBJ2-3, with D tentatively TRBD2 (6 bases). Per the germline V gene, CDR1 is MDHEN and CDR2 is SYDVKM. V gave up 4 bases and J gave up 11 bases, with 16 bases separating them. The CDR3 loop spans 13 amino acids. The CDR3 here is CASSSPGESRQYF. CDR3 nucleotide sequence: TGTGCCAGCAGTTCGCCGGGGGAGAGCCGGCAGTATTTT.

The chain links TRBV5-1 to TRBJ2-7, with D tentatively TRBD1 (6 bases). Per germline, CDR1 SGHRS and CDR2 YFSETQ. This CDR3 has 14 amino acids. Trimming stripped 2 bases from V and 0 bases from J, with 9 bases between. CDR3 sequence (DNA): TGCGCCAGCAGCTTTCAGGGGATCTCCTACGAGCAGTACTTC. Its protein product is CASSFQGISYEQYF.

The chain recombines TRBV19 with TRBJ2-3; no firm D call. The CDR3 spans 11 residues. From germline, CDR1 is LNHDA and CDR2 SQIVND (reference sequence). The V gene lost 8 bases and the J gene lost 6 bases, with 9 bases spanning the gap. The CDR3 coding sequence is TGTGCCAGTGAAAGGGATGATACGCAGTATTTT. Amino acid sequence: CASERDDTQYF.

The V and J genes are TRBV19 and TRBJ2-2; no clear D. The germline V gene has CDR1 LNHDA and CDR2 SQIVND (reference sequence). With 3 bases removed from V and 2 bases from J, the gap between germline ends came to 7 bases. CDR3 length: 14 residues. The CDR3 protein is CASSIGGNTGELFF. In DNA form, the CDR3 reads TGTGCCAGTAGTATCGGCGGAAACACCGGGGAGCTGTTTTTT.

This chain joins TRBV6-5 and TRBJ1-1; no clear D gene. The CDR3 runs 13 residues. V lost 4 bases to trimming and J lost 0 bases, with 6 bases between them. The germline gives CDR1 MNHEY, CDR2 SVGAGI. This CDR3 is CASSFTMNTEAFF. CDR3 in DNA: TGTGCCAGCAGTTTTACAATGAACACTGAAGCTTTCTTT.

The chain employs TRBV3-1 (or the pseudogene TRBV3-2) and TRBJ2-5, with D perhaps TRBD2 (6 bases). Trimming pared 3 bases from V and 4 bases from J, leaving 9 bases between. This CDR3 comprises 13 residues. Germline-derived CDR1 and CDR2 are LGHDT and YNNKEL (reference sequence). CDR3 in DNA: TGTGCCAGCAGCCAGGGGGGAGTAGAGACCCAGTACTTC. Its translation: CASSQGGVETQYF.

The chain carries TRBV12-5 and TRBJ1-1; tentative D call: TRBD1 (5 bases). V dropped 6 bases and J dropped 10 bases, with 18 bases sitting between them. CDR1 and CDR2 from the germline V gene are LGHNT and FRNRAP. This CDR3 has 13 amino acids. The CDR3 loop reads CASGPGGGGGAFF. As DNA, the CDR3 is TGTGCTAGTGGCCCTGGGGGTGGCGGGGGAGCTTTCTTT.

This clone was detected only a few times. V gene TRBV28 combines with J gene TRBJ1-5; possibly TRBD1 for D (5 bases). The germline gives CDR1 MDHEN, CDR2 SYDVKM. Trimming pared 3 bases from V and 6 bases from J, leaving 12 bases between. This CDR3 contains 14 residues. The CDR3 nucleotides read TGTGCCAGCAGTTTGGGGCGTGTTAGTCAGCCCCAGCATTTT. Translation gives CASSLGRVSQPQHF.

The chain couples TRBV20-1 to TRBJ1-1; no definite D call. Trimming stripped 6 bases from V and 0 bases from J, with 20 bases between. Germline CDR1 and CDR2: DFQATT and SNEGSKA (reference sequence). The CDR3 spans 16 residues. CDR3 DNA: TGCAGTGCCAGTGGTACCCGGTGGGATATGAACACTGAAGCTTTCTTT. Protein: CSASGTRWDMNTEAFF.

The rearrangement links TRBV10-1 to TRBJ1-2; D call uncertain. CDR1 is WNHNN and CDR2 is SYGVQD in the germline V gene (reference sequence). The CDR3 runs to 15 residues. Trimming took 4 bases from V and 5 from J, leaving 17 bases between them. CDR3 in DNA: TGCGCCAGCAGTGTCCGGAGCTCCTTCAAGTATGGCTACACCTTC. This gives the protein CASSVRSSFKYGYTF.

The chain has TRBV15 and TRBJ1-1; the D is unclear. V was clipped by 3 bases and J by 1 base, with 3 bases between them. Germline V CDR1 and CDR2: LNHNV, YYDKDF (reference sequence). CDR3 length: 12 amino acids. CDR3 protein: CATSRENTEAFF. The CDR3 DNA sequence: TGTGCCACCAGCAGGGAGAACACTGAAGCTTTCTTT. The full variable domain, in which reference TRBV15 and TRBJ1-1 provide the parts outside the CDR3, is DAMVIQNPRYQVTQFGKPVTLSCSQTLNHNVMYWYQQKSSQAPKLLFHYYDKDFNNEADTPDNFQSRRPNTSFCFLDIRSPGLGDTAMYLCATSRENTEAFFGQGTRLTVV.

The V and J genes are TRBV6-5 and TRBJ1-1; D not resolved. CDR3 length: 14 amino acids. The germline CDR1 and CDR2 sequences are MNHEY and SVGAGI. The V gene lost 6 bases and the J gene lost 1 base, with 12 bases spanning the gap. The CDR3 loop is CASSLFLGNTEAFF. The CDR3 bases are TGTGCCAGCAGCCTTTTCTTGGGGAACACTGAAGCTTTCTTT.

The chain couples TRBV5-4 to TRBJ2-5; TRBD1 matches 8 bases. Germline V gene data show CDR1 as SGHNT and CDR2 as YYREEE (reference sequence). The CDR3 is made up of 15 amino acids. V shed 4 bases and J 2 bases; nucleotides not matched to a gene: 7. CDR3 DNA sequence: TGTGCCAGCAGCACTACAGGGGGACGACAAGAGACCCAGTACTTC. It codes for CASSTTGGRQETQYF.